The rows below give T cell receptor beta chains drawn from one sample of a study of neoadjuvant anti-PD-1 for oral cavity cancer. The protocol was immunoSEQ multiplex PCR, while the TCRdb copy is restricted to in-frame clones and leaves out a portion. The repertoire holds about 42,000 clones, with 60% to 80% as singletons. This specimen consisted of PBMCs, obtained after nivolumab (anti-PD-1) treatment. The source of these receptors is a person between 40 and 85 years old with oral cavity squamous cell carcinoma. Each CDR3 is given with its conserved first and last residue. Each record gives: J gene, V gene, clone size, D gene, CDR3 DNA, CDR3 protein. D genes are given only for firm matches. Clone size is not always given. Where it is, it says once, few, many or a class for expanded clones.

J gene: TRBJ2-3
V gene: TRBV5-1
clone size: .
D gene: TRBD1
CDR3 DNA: TGCGCCAGCAGCTTACTTGGGACAGGGGTAGATACGCAGTATTTT
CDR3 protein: CASSLLGTGVDTQYF

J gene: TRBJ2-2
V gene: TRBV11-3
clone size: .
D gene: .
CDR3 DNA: TGTGCCAGCAGCCGGTCGTGGACGGGGGCGAACACCGGGGAGCTGTTTTTT
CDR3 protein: CASSRSWTGANTGELFF

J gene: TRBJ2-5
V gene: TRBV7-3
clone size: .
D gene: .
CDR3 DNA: TGTGCCAGCAGCTTAACGGGGAGTGGGCCGGAGACCCAGTACTTC
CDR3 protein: CASSLTGSGPETQYF

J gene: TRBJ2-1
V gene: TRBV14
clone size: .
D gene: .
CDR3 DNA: TGTGCCAGCAGCCTCTGGCCCATCAATGAGCAGTTCTTC
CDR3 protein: CASSLWPINEQFF

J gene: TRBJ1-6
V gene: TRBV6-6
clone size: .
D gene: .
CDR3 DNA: TGTGCCAGCAGTTACTCATCAGGGGATTATTCACCCCTCCACTTT
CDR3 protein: CASSYSSGDYSPLHF

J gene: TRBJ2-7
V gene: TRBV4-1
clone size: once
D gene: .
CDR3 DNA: TGCGCCAGCAGCCAAATCGAAGGGGGACATCGAGAGCAGTACTTC
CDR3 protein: CASSQIEGGHREQYF

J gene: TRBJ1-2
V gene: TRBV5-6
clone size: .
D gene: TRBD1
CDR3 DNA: TGTGCCAGCAGCCGATCTAAGGGGGCGGTGAACACCTTC
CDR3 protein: CASSRSKGAVNTF

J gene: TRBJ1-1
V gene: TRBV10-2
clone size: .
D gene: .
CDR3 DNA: TGCGCCAGCAGTGAGGCCGGGACAAAATCTGAAGCTTTCTTT
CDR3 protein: CASSEAGTKSEAFF

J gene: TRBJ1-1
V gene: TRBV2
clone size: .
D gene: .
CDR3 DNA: TGTGCCAGCAGTCCACAGGTGTTGAACACTGAAGCTTTCTTT
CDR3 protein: CASSPQVLNTEAFF

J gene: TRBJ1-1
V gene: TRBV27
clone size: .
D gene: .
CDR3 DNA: TGTGCCAGCAGTTCATACGGGACCCGGGGGCATGTTGAAGCTTTCTTT
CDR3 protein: CASSSYGTRGHVEAFF

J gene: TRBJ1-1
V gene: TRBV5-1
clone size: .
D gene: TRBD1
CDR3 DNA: TGCGCCAGCACCATGGACAGGGTCACTGAAGCTTTCTTT
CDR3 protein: CASTMDRVTEAFF

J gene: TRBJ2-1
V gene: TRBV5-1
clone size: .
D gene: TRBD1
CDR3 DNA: TGCGCCAGCAGGAGGGACAGGGCAAAGGGTGAGCAGTTCTTC
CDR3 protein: CASRRDRAKGEQFF

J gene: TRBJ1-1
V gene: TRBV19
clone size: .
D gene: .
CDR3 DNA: TGTGCCAGTACCCAAGGTGGGTCTTCTGGCACTGAAGCTTTCTTT
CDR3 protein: CASTQGGSSGTEAFF